This is a list of T cell receptor beta chains from one sample in a study of early T cells in non-severe SARS-CoV-2 infection. TCRdb reprocessed the 5' RACE reads via MiXCR and lists one record per CDR3 protein. This sample has approximately 97,000 distinct CDR3 sequences, with about 10% found just once. This material consisted of whole blood, taken at baseline. The origin of the receptors is an adult who was a healthcare worker with PCR-confirmed SARS-CoV-2 infection or an uninfected control (not recorded which). The CDR3 runs from the conserved cysteine through the conserved F or W. Each record gives: J gene, V gene, CDR3 protein.

TRBJ2-5 TRBV5-5 CASSRSQNQETQYF
TRBJ1-2 TRBV5-1 CASSLRRAYGYTF
TRBJ1-2 TRBV30 CAWSRQGNYGYTF
TRBJ2-7 TRBV20-1 CSASKGGSYEQYF
TRBJ2-7 TRBV4-2 CASSQVVSGAYEQYF
TRBJ2-4 TRBV5-1 CASSANAPAKNIQYF
TRBJ2-4 TRBV2 CASSRGRRDIQYF
TRBJ2-2 TRBV29-1 CSGREITGELFF
TRBJ2-1 TRBV7-8 CASTPRDASSYNEQFF
TRBJ2-7 TRBV7-9 CASSSSGTSYEQYF
TRBJ1-3 TRBV30 CAWSRGQTGNTIYF
TRBJ2-2 TRBV4-2 CASSPVLAEITGELFF
TRBJ1-2 TRBV5-1 CASSYSQGDHYGYTF
TRBJ1-1 TRBV29-1 CSVARDSGGTEAFF
TRBJ2-1 TRBV11-2 CASSTPVSSMKQEQFF